The clone carrying this T cell receptor beta chain appeared many times. What it binds is not known. The data stem from a study of CD8 T cells in ankylosing spondylitis. Germline V CDR1 and CDR2: SGDLS, YYNGEE. V gave up 3 bases and J gave up 3 bases; unmatched junction bases: 6. CDR3 size: 17 residues. From the 5' RACE reads, TCRdb called clonotypes with MiXCR, one entry per CDR3 protein. The data hold 450,000 to 550,000 distinct CDR3 sequences, with under 5.5% observed a single time. Study-level findings and limits: Earlier authors reported some of these motif variants in reactive arthritis synovial fluid and blood. Within peripheral blood, clones linked to disease were CD8+ and relatively rare. Matched ankylosing spondylitis synovial fluid reportedly contained a significantly enriched population of disease-linked clones. Roughly eight highly homologous variants made up a TCR beta motif that seemed to typify ankylosing spondylitis blood.

This sequence originates from a male donor with ankylosing spondylitis. Sequenced material: blood, either unsorted or a sorted T cell fraction (not recorded which). The chain employs TRBV9 and TRBJ2-3; 14 bases are a match to TRBD2. CDR3 sequence reads: CASSEKGLAGETDTQYF. CDR3 nucleotides: TGTGCCAGCAGCGAAAAGGGACTAGCGGGGGAGACAGATACGCAGTATTTT.